Presented here are 15 T cell receptor beta chains from one specimen sequenced in a study of molecular identifiers for immune sequencing clone quantification. MiXCR, run by TCRdb on the PCR reads, gives a single entry per CDR3 protein. The sample has approximately 680,000 distinct CDR3 sequences, around 25% seen once. Sequencing used naive CD8+ T cells from blood, with Jurkat cell RNA spiked in. Sample subset: FACS-sorted CD8+CD4-CCR7+CD45RA+ naive T cells. The receptors shown here come from a human donor in good health. Some libraries in this study had Jurkat cell RNA spiked in.

Only a few counts were recorded for this clonotype. This chain uses TRBV18 with TRBJ2-7; 7 bases map to TRBD1. The CDR3 covers 18 residues. Looked up from germline, CDR1 is KGHSH and CDR2 is LQKENI. V trimming: 3 bases; J trimming: 4 bases; junction bases outside the gene matches: 18. The CDR3 nucleotides read TGTGCCAGCTCACCTTTCGCTCCAACCGGGACAGCAAATTACGAGCAGTACTTC. Residues: CASSPFAPTGTANYEQYF.

This clonotype has ten or more counts. This rearrangement joins TRBV9 to TRBJ1-1; TRBD1 is a possible D gene (5 bases). The germline CDR1 and CDR2 sequences are SGDLS and YYNGEE. Trimming cost V 2 bases and J 0 bases, with 11 bases left between them. The CDR3 runs to 15 residues. The CDR3 DNA reads TGTGCCAGCAGCGTCTGGGACTCGATGAACACTGAAGCTTTCTTT. Protein: CASSVWDSMNTEAFF.

Concerning this clonotype: A clone one base away is much larger, so this may be a read error. The CDR3 protein is CAGSDPAGDTYEQYF. CDR3 DNA: TGTGCCGGCAGTGACCCAGCAGGGGACACCTACGAGCAGTACTTC. The chain couples TRBV25-1 to TRBJ2-7; TRBD1 might be the D (6 bases). Per germline, CDR1 MGHDK and CDR2 SYGVNS. The CDR3 length is 15 residues.

This clonotype was found many times. The chain is built from TRBV7-9 and TRBJ2-7; 8 nucleotides line up with TRBD2. The germline gives CDR1 SEHNR, CDR2 FQNEAQ (reference sequence). The CDR3 is made up of 14 amino acids. Trimming took 1 base from V and 5 from J; bases not matched to a gene: 4. CDR3 region: CASSLVPGGHEQYF. The CDR3 coding sequence is TGTGCCAGCAGCTTAGTGCCGGGAGGGCACGAGCAGTACTTC.

The genes are TRBV20-1 and TRBJ2-7, with D unclear. This CDR3 is built from 14 residues. Germline CDR1 is DFQATT and CDR2 is SNEGSKA (reference sequence). V gave up 1 base and J gave up 2 bases, with 12 bases separating them. DNA for the CDR3: TGCAGTGCTAGAGCCCAAGAGGAGACCTACGAGCAGTACTTC. As protein: CSARAQEETYEQYF.

This clonotype was seen only once. Sequence at one end of the junction differs from germline and may be a read error. The chain has TRBV5-1 and TRBJ1-2; a possible D gene is TRBD1 (5 bases). Germline assignment: CDR1 SGHRS and CDR2 YFSETQ. The CDR3 has 13 residues. CDR3 sequence reads: CVSSLEGTYGYTF. CDR3 in DNA: TGCGTCAGCAGCTTGGAAGGGACCTATGGCTACACCTTC.

As for this clonotype: This may stem from a read error, because a much larger clone lies one nucleotide away. The genes are TRBV30 and TRBJ1-1; D gene uncertain. CDR1 and CDR2 from the germline V gene are GTSNPN and SVGIG (reference sequence). This CDR3 region has 12 residues. The DNA of the CDR3 is TGTGCCTGGAGTGTCATTGGCACTGAAGCTCTCTTT. This encodes CAWSVIGTEALF.

This clonotype was seen a few times. The chain combines TRBV28 with TRBJ1-2; 7 nucleotides align to TRBD1. The CDR3 has 17 residues. Germline-derived CDR1 and CDR2 are MDHEN and SYDVKM. V was clipped by 7 bases and J by 4 bases; unmatched bases: 18. CDR3 residues: CASTPRVGGGAGYGYTF. The CDR3 DNA is TGTGCCAGCACCCCCCGCGTTGGAGGGGGCGCAGGCTATGGCTACACCTTC.

This clonotype has ten or more counts. This chain uses TRBV7-6 with TRBJ2-2, with D maybe TRBD1 (6 bases). Trimming removed 5 bases at V and 5 bases at J, with 21 bases between. The CDR3 is 17 amino acids. CDR1 and CDR2 from the germline V gene are SGHVS and FNYEAQ. CDR3: CASSPRVFRTVTGELFF. In nucleotides, the CDR3 is TGTGCCAGCAGCCCCCGGGTGTTCAGGACAGTAACCGGGGAGCTGTTTTTT.

The sample holds a few counts of this clonotype. The chain has TRBV2 and TRBJ2-7; the match to TRBD2 covers 8 bases. Germline assignment: CDR1 SNHLY and CDR2 FYNNEI. Trimming removed 3 bases from V and 7 bases from J; junction bases left unmatched: 8. The CDR3 contains 14 residues. CDR3 residues: CASSEGLGVQEQYF. The CDR3 DNA reads TGTGCCAGCAGTGAGGGACTAGGGGTACAGGAGCAGTACTTC.

Turning to this clonotype: A much larger clone differs by one base, so this may be a read error. The rearrangement uses TRBV7-6 and TRBJ2-3; D is possibly TRBD2 (6 bases). The germline V gene has CDR1 SGHVS and CDR2 FNYEAQ. The CDR3 runs 16 residues. The DNA for the CDR3 is TGTGCCAGCAGCTTAGTGGGCGGGGATAGCACAGATACGCAGGATTTT. It yields the protein CASSLVGGDSTDTQDF. The full variable domain, its missing parts supplied by reference TRBV7-6 and TRBJ2-3, is GAGVSQSPRYKVTKRGQDVALRCDPISGHVSLYWYRQALGQGPEFLTYFNYEAQQDKSGLPNDRFSAERPEGSISTLTIQRTEQRDSAMYRCASSLVGGDSTDTQDFGPGTRLTVL.

This chain joins TRBV7-9 and TRBJ2-7; tentatively, D is TRBD1 (6 bases). CDR3 length: 15 residues. Trimming took 5 bases from V and 0 from J, leaving 14 bases between them. Germline V gene sequence: CDR1 SEHNR, CDR2 FQNEAQ (reference sequence). The CDR3 loop reads CASSPTGFLSYEQYF. The CDR3 DNA follows: TGTGCCAGCAGCCCTACAGGGTTTCTCTCCTACGAGCAGTACTTC.

A few counts support this clonotype. The chain has TRBV5-4 and TRBJ2-5, with TRBD1 identical over 10 bases. This CDR3 has 15 residues. The ends lost 2 bases at V and 5 bases at J; junction bases unmatched: 6. CDR1 SGHNT and CDR2 YYREEE come from the germline V gene (reference sequence). The chain's CDR3 is CASSFETGGGETQYF. The CDR3 nucleotides read TGTGCCAGCAGCTTTGAGACAGGGGGCGGTGAGACCCAGTACTTC.

At least ten counts were recorded for this clonotype. The chain has TRBV4-3 and TRBJ2-4; TRBD2 is a possible D gene (6 bases). Trimming shortened V by 0 bases and J by 6 bases, and 12 bases separated the two germline ends. CDR1 is LGHNA and CDR2 is YSLEER in the germline V gene. This CDR3 region has 15 residues. CDR3 region: CASSQETRTINIQYF. In DNA, the CDR3 is TGCGCCAGCAGCCAAGAAACCCGGACTATAAACATTCAGTACTTC.

Concerning this clonotype itself: Compared with germline, one end of the junction differs, possibly owing to a read error. The V gene is TRBV9, the J gene TRBJ2-2, with 9 nucleotides matching TRBD2. The CDR3 has 17 amino acids. The germline V gene has CDR1 SGDLS and CDR2 YYNGEE. CDR3 sequence reads: CACSPRGSGRGTGELFF. The CDR3 region has the DNA TGTGCCTGCAGCCCCAGAGGTAGCGGGAGAGGGACCGGGGAGCTGTTTTTT. The variable domain in full, with the rest retrieved from reference TRBV9 and TRBJ2-2, is DSGVTQTPKHLITATGQRVTLRCSPRSGDLSVYWYQQSLDQGLQFLIQYYNGEERAKGNILERFSAQQFPDLHSELNLSSLELGDSALYFCACSPRGSGRGTGELFFGEGSRLTVL.